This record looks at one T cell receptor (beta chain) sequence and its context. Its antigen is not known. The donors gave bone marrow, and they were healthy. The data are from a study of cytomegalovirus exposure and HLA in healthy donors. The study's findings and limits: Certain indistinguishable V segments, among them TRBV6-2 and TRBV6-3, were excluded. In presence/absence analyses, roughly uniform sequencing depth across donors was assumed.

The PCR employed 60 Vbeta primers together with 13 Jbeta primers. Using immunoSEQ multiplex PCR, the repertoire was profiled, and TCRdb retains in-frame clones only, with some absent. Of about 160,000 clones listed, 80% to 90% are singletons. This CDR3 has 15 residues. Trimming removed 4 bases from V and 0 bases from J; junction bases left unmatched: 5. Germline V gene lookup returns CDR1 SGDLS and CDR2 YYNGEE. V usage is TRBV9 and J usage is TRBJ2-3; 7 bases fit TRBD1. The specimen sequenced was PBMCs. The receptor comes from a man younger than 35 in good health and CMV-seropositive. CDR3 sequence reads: CASSKMGQSTDTQYF. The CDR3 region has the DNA TGTGCCAGCAGCAAAATGGGACAGAGCACAGATACGCAGTATTTT. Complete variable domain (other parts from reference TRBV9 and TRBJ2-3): DSGVTQTPKHLITATGQRVTLRCSPRSGDLSVYWYQQSLDQGLQFLIQYYNGEERAKGNILERFSAQQFPDLHSELNLSSLELGDSALYFCASSKMGQSTDTQYFGPGTRLTVL.